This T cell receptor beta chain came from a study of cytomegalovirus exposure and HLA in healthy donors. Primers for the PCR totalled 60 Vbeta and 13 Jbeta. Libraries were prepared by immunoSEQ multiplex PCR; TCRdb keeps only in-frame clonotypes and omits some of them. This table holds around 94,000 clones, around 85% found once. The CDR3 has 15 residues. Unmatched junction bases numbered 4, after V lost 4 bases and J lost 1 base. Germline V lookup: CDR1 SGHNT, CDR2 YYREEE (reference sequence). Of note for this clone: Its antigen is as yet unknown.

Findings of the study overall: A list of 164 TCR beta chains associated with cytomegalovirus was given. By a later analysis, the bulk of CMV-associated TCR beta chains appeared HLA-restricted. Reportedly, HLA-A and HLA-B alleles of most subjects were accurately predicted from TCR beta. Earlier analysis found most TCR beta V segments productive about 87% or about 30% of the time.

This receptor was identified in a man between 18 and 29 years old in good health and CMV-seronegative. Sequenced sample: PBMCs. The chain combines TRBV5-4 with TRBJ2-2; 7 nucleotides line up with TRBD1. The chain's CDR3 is CASSHGQVNTGELFF. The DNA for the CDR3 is TGTGCCAGCAGCCATGGACAGGTGAACACCGGGGAGCTGTTTTTT. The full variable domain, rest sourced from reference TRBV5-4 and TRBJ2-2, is ETGVTQSPTHLIKTRGQQVTLRCSSQSGHNTVSWYQQALGQGPQFIFQYYREEENGRGNFPPRFSGLQFPNYSSELNVNALELDDSALYLCASSHGQVNTGELFFGEGSRLTVL.